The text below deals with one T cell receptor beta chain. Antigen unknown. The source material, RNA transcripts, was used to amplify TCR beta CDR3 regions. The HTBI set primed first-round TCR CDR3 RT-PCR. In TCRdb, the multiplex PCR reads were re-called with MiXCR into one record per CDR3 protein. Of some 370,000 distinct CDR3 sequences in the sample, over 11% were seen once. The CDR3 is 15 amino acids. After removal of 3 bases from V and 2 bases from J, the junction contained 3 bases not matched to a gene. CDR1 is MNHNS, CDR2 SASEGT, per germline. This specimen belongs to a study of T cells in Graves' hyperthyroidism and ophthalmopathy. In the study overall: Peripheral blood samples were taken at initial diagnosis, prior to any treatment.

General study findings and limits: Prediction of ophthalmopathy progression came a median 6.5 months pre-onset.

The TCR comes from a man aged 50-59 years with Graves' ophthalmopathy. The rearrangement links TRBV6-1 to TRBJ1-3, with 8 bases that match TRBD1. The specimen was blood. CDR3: CASSDRGRTGNTIYF. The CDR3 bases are TGTGCCAGCAGTGACAGGGGGCGAACTGGAAACACCATATATTTT.